This TCR beta chain was retrieved from a study of PD-1 blockade in classical Hodgkin lymphoma. Regarding time point: cycle 4 day 1 (C4D1), after more than five weeks of nivolumab. All patients relapsed after autologous stem cell transplantation, and brentuximab vedotin exposure varied. Purification of CD4+ T cells from thawed PBMCs was achieved by magnetic negative selection. Best outcomes ranged across complete response, partial response and progressive disease. Assay used: immunoSEQ multiplex PCR; TCRdb lists only in-frame clones, some missing. Of about 12,000 clones in the sample, about four fifths were seen once. Findings and caveats of the study: Patients were excluded if nivolumab began under 1 year after ASCT (the autologous transplant).

Note on this clone: The antigen remains unidentified.

The CDR3 has 14 amino acids. V was shortened by 2 bases and J by 6 bases, with 10 bases between the two germline ends. The V gene's germline CDR1 is LGHNA and CDR2 YSLEER. The input for sequencing was CD4+ T cells from blood, taken before the fourth cycle of nivolumab. The chain recombines TRBV4-3 with TRBJ2-2, with D possibly matching TRBD2 (6 bases). This clonotype was obtained from a human donor with classical Hodgkin lymphoma. CDR3 loop: CASSQLLAPGELFF. The CDR3, as DNA: TGCGCCAGCAGCCAACTACTAGCACCCGGGGAGCTGTTTTTT.